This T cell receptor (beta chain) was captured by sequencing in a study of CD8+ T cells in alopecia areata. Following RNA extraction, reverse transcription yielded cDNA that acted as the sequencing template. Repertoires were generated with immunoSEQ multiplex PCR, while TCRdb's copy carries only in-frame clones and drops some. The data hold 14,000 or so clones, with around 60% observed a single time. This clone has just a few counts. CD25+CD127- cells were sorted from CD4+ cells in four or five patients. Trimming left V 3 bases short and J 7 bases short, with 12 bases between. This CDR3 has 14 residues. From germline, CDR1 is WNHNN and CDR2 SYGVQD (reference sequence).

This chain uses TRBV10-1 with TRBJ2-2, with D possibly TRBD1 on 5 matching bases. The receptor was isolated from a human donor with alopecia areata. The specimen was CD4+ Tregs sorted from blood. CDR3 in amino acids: CASSDQPRGGELFF. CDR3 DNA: TGCGCCAGCAGTGACCAACCTAGGGGCGGGGAGCTGTTTTTT.